A single sample is the source of the 24 T cell receptor beta chains below, sequenced in a study of blood T cell repertoires in COVID-19 (TCRdb year 2020). The method behind the library was the immunoSEQ multiplex PCR assay. The table comes from immuneACCESS by way of TCRdb, which keeps in-frame sequences with V and J called. Part of the clones is missing from these tables; in studies checked, under half for an unresolved V gene and the rest for unknown reasons. This sample lists a few hundred thousand clones; roughly 87% were detected once. Jointly, the top ten make up about a tenth of the sample. The material sequenced was PBMCs or T cells enriched from blood (not recorded which). The receptors originated from a man aged 18 to 30 with acute COVID-19.

The chain has TRBV19 and TRBJ2-7, with 9 bases identical to TRBD2. CDR1 and CDR2 from the germline V gene are LNHDA and SQIVND (reference sequence). This CDR3 is 14 amino acids long. The V and J ends lost 6 bases and 4 bases, in that order; junction bases with no gene match: 7. Here the CDR3 reads CASRSGTSSYEQYF. In DNA form, the CDR3 reads TGTGCCAGTAGGTCCGGGACTAGCTCTTACGAGCAGTACTTC.

V and J are TRBV4-2 and TRBJ2-7; 11 bases are shared with TRBD1. The CDR3 is 16 amino acids. CDR1 is LGHNA and CDR2 is YNFKEQ in the germline V gene. Trimming removed 1 base from V and 2 bases from J; junction bases left unmatched: 4. This CDR3 reads CASSQGLGQGAYEQYF. CDR3 DNA sequence: TGTGCCAGCAGCCAAGGCCTGGGACAGGGGGCCTACGAGCAGTACTTC.

The rearrangement uses TRBV5-8 and TRBJ2-5, with D perhaps matching TRBD2 (6 bases). Trimming shortened V by 1 base and J by 5 bases, and 15 bases separated the two germline ends. The length of the CDR3 is 15 residues. Germline CDR1 is SGHTS and CDR2 is YDEGEE. The CDR3 spells CASSLMGTQRETQYF. The CDR3, as DNA: TGTGCCAGCAGCTTGATGGGGACTCAGAGGGAGACCCAGTACTTC.

The rearrangement joins TRBV19 to TRBJ2-2; 8 nucleotides match TRBD2. The J segment lost 2 bases and the V segment lost 4 bases, leaving 3 bases of the junction unmatched. Germline-derived CDR1 and CDR2 are LNHDA and SQIVND (reference sequence). The length of the CDR3 is 15 residues. DNA of the CDR3: TGTGCCAGTAGTAAGCGGGAGTATAACACCGGGGAGCTGTTTTTT. Protein sequence: CASSKREYNTGELFF.

This rearrangement joins TRBV30 to TRBJ2-5, with a weak D call TRBD1 (6 bases). V lost 5 bases and J lost 9, with 16 bases in between. The CDR3 sequence is 12 residues long. Germline CDR1 is GTSNPN and CDR2 is SVGIG (reference sequence). The CDR3 spells CAWEVGAGAQYF. CDR3 sequence (DNA): TGTGCCTGGGAGGTAGGCGCAGGGGCCCAGTACTTC.

The rearrangement joins TRBV7-9 to TRBJ2-1, with D uncertain. Germline V lookup: CDR1 SEHNR, CDR2 FQNEAQ (reference sequence). V was shortened by 4 bases and J by 6 bases, with 10 bases between the two germline ends. There are 13 residues in the CDR3. The CDR3 nucleotides read TGTGCCAGCAGCTCAACATCTTCCAATGAGCAGTTCTTC. Its translation is CASSSTSSNEQFF.

V and J are TRBV7-6 and TRBJ2-5, with 10 bases matching TRBD2. Looked up from germline, CDR1 is SGHVS and CDR2 is FNYEAQ. With V trimmed by 1 base and J by 2 bases, 10 bases remained unmatched. The CDR3 totals 18 residues. CDR3 nucleotides: TGTGCCAGCAGCTTAGGGCTGACTAGCGGGTCGGGGCAAGAGACCCAGTACTTC. Translation: CASSLGLTSGSGQETQYF. Drawing the rest from reference TRBV7-6 and TRBJ2-5, the complete variable domain is GAGVSQSPRYKVTKRGQDVALRCDPISGHVSLYWYRQALGQGPEFLTYFNYEAQQDKSGLPNDRFSAERPEGSISTLTIQRTEQRDSAMYRCASSLGLTSGSGQETQYFGPGTRLLVL.

The chain combines TRBV2 with TRBJ1-5, with D possibly TRBD1 on 5 matching bases. From germline, CDR1 is SNHLY and CDR2 FYNNEI. Trimming stripped 1 base from V and 0 bases from J, with 7 bases between. The length of the CDR3 is 15 residues. CDR3 protein: CASSEDRSSNQPQHF. The CDR3 DNA reads as TGTGCCAGCAGTGAAGACAGGTCTAGCAATCAGCCCCAGCATTTT. Drawing the rest from reference TRBV2 and TRBJ1-5, the complete variable domain is EPEVTQTPSHQVTQMGQEVILRCVPISNHLYFYWYRQILGQKVEFLVSFYNNEISEKSEIFDDQFSVERPDGSNFTLKIRSTKLEDSAMYFCASSEDRSSNQPQHFGDGTRLSIL.

V usage is TRBV4-2 and J usage is TRBJ2-5, with 12 nucleotides matching TRBD2. Looked up from germline, CDR1 is LGHNA and CDR2 is YNFKEQ. The CDR3 contains 15 residues. Germline trimming cut 4 bases from V and 5 bases from J; bases unmatched to any gene: 5. The CDR3: CASSPRLAGVETQYF. CDR3 in DNA: TGTGCCAGCAGCCCCAGACTAGCGGGAGTTGAGACCCAGTACTTC.

J is TRBJ1-3 and V is TRBV19; no clear D. Germline CDR1 reads LNHDA; CDR2 reads SQIVND (reference sequence). The CDR3 has 14 residues. The germline V and J ends were trimmed by 5 bases and 3 bases, with 11 bases remaining between them. CDR3 nucleotide sequence: TGTGCCAGTAGTCTTACTGTGAATGGAAACACCATATATTTT. It specifies CASSLTVNGNTIYF.

This rearrangement joins TRBV9 to TRBJ2-1; D possibly corresponds to TRBD2 (6 bases). Germline V gene data show CDR1 as SGDLS and CDR2 as YYNGEE. This CDR3 contains 14 residues. Trimming cost V 4 bases and J 3 bases, with 11 bases left between them. The CDR3 here is CASSPDGGYNEQFF. The CDR3 DNA reads as TGTGCCAGCAGCCCCGACGGGGGCTACAATGAGCAGTTCTTC.

Of note for this clone: This specimen includes other DNA sequences encoding the same CDR3. This chain links TRBV6-5 with TRBJ1-5; 9 bases are shared with TRBD1. Unmatched junction bases numbered 7, after V lost 2 bases and J lost 5 bases. This CDR3 spans 16 amino acids. Per the germline V gene, CDR1 is MNHEY and CDR2 is SVGAGI. CDR3 bases: TGTGCCAGCAGTTACCTAGGGACAGGGTTAGATCAGCCCCAGCATTTT. Its translation: CASSYLGTGLDQPQHF.

This chain links TRBV28 with TRBJ1-2, with a possible D match to TRBD1 (5 bases). V was pared by 5 bases and J by 5 bases, with 18 bases between. This CDR3 has 15 residues. Germline assignment: CDR1 MDHEN and CDR2 SYDVKM. The CDR3 is CASSLFLQADYGYTF. As DNA, the CDR3 is TGTGCCAGCAGTCTTTTTTTACAGGCGGATTATGGCTACACCTTC.

V gene TRBV24-1 combines with J gene TRBJ2-2; TRBD1 is a possible D gene (6 bases). V gave up 1 base and J gave up 3 bases, with 8 bases separating them. The CDR3 is made up of 15 amino acids. CDR1 is KGHDR, CDR2 SFDVKD, per germline. CDR3 region: CATSDFRQDTGELFF. The CDR3 DNA reads as TGTGCCACCAGTGATTTCAGACAGGACACCGGGGAGCTGTTTTTT.

V and J are TRBV14 and TRBJ2-5; TRBD2 aligns across 8 bases. Germline CDR1 SGHDN, CDR2 FVKESK. The ends lost 2 bases at V and 4 bases at J; junction bases unmatched: 9. CDR3 size: 16 residues. CDR3 coding DNA: TGTGCCAGCAGCCAATTAGCGGGAACGGGGGCAGAGACCCAGTACTTC. It translates to CASSQLAGTGAETQYF.

The DNA for the CDR3 is TGTGCCAGCTCACCTGCGGAGAACACTGAAGCTTTCTTT. Residues: CASSPAENTEAFF. This chain joins TRBV18 and TRBJ1-1; D ambiguous. The CDR3 length is 13 residues. Trimming stripped 3 bases from V and 1 base from J, with 6 bases between. The germline gives CDR1 KGHSH, CDR2 LQKENI.

This chain uses TRBV13 with TRBJ2-3; possibly TRBD1 for D (5 bases). V was shortened by 6 bases and J by 2 bases, with 15 bases between the two germline ends. CDR1 is PRHDT, CDR2 FYEKMQ, per germline (reference sequence). This CDR3 comprises 15 residues. CDR3 in amino acids: CASSLGVSPTDTQYF. The CDR3 bases are TGTGCCAGCAGTCTAGGGGTCAGCCCCACAGATACGCAGTATTTT.

The count of this clone is one. V usage is TRBV9 and J usage is TRBJ1-2, with 7 bases fitting TRBD1. CDR3 length: 16 amino acids. CDR1 is SGDLS and CDR2 is YYNGEE in the germline V gene. V shed 0 bases, J shed 4 bases, and the junction held 9 bases outside the gene matches. CDR3 DNA sequence: TGTGCCAGCAGCGTAGCTGGGGGACAGAGTCTCTATGGCTACACCTTC. Amino acid sequence: CASSVAGGQSLYGYTF. The full variable domain, its missing parts supplied by reference TRBV9 and TRBJ1-2, is DSGVTQTPKHLITATGQRVTLRCSPRSGDLSVYWYQQSLDQGLQFLIQYYNGEERAKGNILERFSAQQFPDLHSELNLSSLELGDSALYFCASSVAGGQSLYGYTFGSGTRLTVV.

Concerning this clone: At the DNA level, this CDR3 is encoded by other sequences in the same sample as well. This chain joins TRBV6-1 and TRBJ2-1; D unresolved. V was cut by 3 bases and J by 6 bases, with 9 bases left in between. CDR3 length: 13 residues. The germline V gene has CDR1 MNHNS and CDR2 SASEGT. The CDR3 DNA reads TGTGCCAGCAGTGAGGTAGGAGTCAATGAGCAGTTCTTC. Translating it yields CASSEVGVNEQFF.

The J gene is TRBJ2-1, the V gene TRBV5-1; TRBD2 matches 8 bases. Germline values: CDR1 SGHRS, CDR2 YFSETQ. CDR3 size: 15 residues. The trim removed 4 bases at V and 3 bases at J, leaving 6 bases unmatched. In DNA, the CDR3 is TGCGCCAGCAGCCCCGCAAGCGGGAGCTACAATGAGCAGTTCTTC. It codes for CASSPASGSYNEQFF.

The V and J genes are TRBV3-1 (or the pseudogene TRBV3-2) and TRBJ2-1; D may be TRBD1 (7 bases). Germline loops: CDR1 LGHDT, CDR2 YNNKEL (reference sequence). The CDR3 length is 15 residues. V was clipped by 4 bases and J by 3 bases, with 13 bases between them. In DNA form, the CDR3 reads TGTGCCAGCAGCCGCGGGGACAGAGACTACAATGAGCAGTTCTTC. Amino acid sequence: CASSRGDRDYNEQFF.

This clone was seen more than once but under ten times. This sequence joins TRBV10-3 and TRBJ1-2; the match to TRBD1 covers 12 bases. V dropped 7 bases and J dropped 5; count of bases not matched to a gene: 5. The CDR3 loop spans 14 amino acids. The germline V gene has CDR1 ENHRY and CDR2 SYGVKD. CDR3 in amino acids: CAIMGDRGLYGYTF. The CDR3 DNA sequence: TGTGCCATCATGGGGGACAGGGGGCTTTATGGCTACACCTTC.

V is TRBV5-1 and J is TRBJ1-4, with a possible D match to TRBD1 (6 bases). The ends were cut back, 3 bases at V and 0 bases at J, with 15 bases in the middle. The CDR3 sequence is 17 residues long. The germline gives CDR1 SGHRS, CDR2 YFSETQ. The CDR3 loop reads CASSSQGQTATNEKLFF. DNA for the CDR3: TGCGCCAGCAGCTCCCAAGGACAGACTGCAACTAATGAAAAACTGTTTTTT.

This clone was observed once. The rearrangement uses TRBV10-3 and TRBJ1-3; D uncertain. Trimming took off 7 bases at V and 0 bases at J, with 7 bases between the two ends. The V gene's germline CDR1 is ENHRY and CDR2 SYGVKD. This CDR3 comprises 13 residues. The CDR3 loop reads CAIMRSSGNTIYF. For the CDR3, the DNA is TGTGCCATCATGAGGTCCTCTGGAAACACCATATATTTT.